A single sample gave rise to the 4 T cell receptor beta chains below, sequenced in a study of blood T cell repertoires in COVID-19. Method: immunoSEQ multiplex PCR; TCRdb's copy keeps in-frame clones and lacks some. The data contain 30,000 to 35,000 clones, 75% to 90% of them singletons. The sample was peripheral blood. The receptors were gathered from a human donor with acute or convalescent COVID-19. The donor label of this sample is uncertain.

This clone was seen just once. The chain couples TRBV28 to TRBJ2-7, with 10 positions matching TRBD2. The CDR3 loop spans 16 amino acids. Trimming took 4 bases from V and 2 from J; bases not matched to a gene: 8. CDR1 MDHEN and CDR2 SYDVKM come from the germline V gene. The CDR3 here is CASSSVGLARAYEQYF. CDR3 nucleotide sequence: TGTGCCAGCAGTTCCGTGGGACTAGCGAGAGCCTACGAGCAGTACTTC.

J is TRBJ2-5 and V is TRBV13, with 16 bases identical to TRBD2. The germline V gene encodes CDR1 PRHDT and CDR2 FYEKMQ (reference sequence). The CDR3 length is 15 residues. The V and J ends lost 5 bases and 7 bases, in that order; junction bases with no gene match: 4. DNA of the CDR3: TGTGCCAGCAGCCCCGGGACTAGCGGGAGGGCGACCCAGTACTTC. Its protein is CASSPGTSGRATQYF.

The table lists this clone with a count of one. The chain recombines TRBV4-2 with TRBJ2-1; weak D call: TRBD2 (6 bases). V lost 0 bases, J lost 9 bases, and 18 bases lay in between. CDR1 LGHNA and CDR2 YNFKEQ come from the germline V gene. This CDR3 contains 16 residues. In nucleotides, the CDR3 is TGTGCCAGCAGCCAAGATAGACTAGTCCCTTTCGGTGAGCAGTTCTTC. This encodes CASSQDRLVPFGEQFF.

The chain carries TRBV19 and TRBJ2-6; TRBD1 aligns across 8 bases. CDR1 and CDR2 (germline): LNHDA, SQIVND (reference sequence). V trimming: 5 bases; J trimming: 0 bases; junction bases outside the gene matches: 9. The CDR3 loop spans 18 amino acids. DNA of the CDR3: TGTGCCAGTAGTCTAAGACAGGGGACGTACTCTGGGGCCAACGTCCTGACTTTC. The encoded protein is CASSLRQGTYSGANVLTF.